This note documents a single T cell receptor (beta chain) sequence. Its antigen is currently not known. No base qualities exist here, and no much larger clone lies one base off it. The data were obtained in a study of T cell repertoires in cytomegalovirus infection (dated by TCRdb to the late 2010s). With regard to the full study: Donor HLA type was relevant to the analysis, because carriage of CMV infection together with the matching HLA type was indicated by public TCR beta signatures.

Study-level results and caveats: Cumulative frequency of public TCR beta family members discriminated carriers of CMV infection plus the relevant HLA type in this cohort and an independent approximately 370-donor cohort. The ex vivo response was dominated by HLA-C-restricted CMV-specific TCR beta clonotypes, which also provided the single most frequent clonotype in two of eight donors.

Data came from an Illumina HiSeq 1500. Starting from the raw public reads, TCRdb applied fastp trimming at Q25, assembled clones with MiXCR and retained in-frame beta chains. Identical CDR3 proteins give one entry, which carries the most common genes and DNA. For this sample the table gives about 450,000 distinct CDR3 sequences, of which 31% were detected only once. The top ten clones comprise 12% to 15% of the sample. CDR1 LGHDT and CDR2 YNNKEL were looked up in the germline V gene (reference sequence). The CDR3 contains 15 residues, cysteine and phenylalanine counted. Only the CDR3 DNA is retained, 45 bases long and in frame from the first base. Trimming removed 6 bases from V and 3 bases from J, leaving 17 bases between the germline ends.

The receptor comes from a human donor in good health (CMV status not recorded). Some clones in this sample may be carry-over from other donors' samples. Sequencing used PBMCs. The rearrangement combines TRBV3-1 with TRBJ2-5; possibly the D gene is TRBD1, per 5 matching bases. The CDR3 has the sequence CASSAPGQRKETQYF. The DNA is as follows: TGTGCCAGCAGTGCCCCCGGACAAAGGAAAGAGACCCAGTACTTC.